This TCR beta chain derives from a study of molecular identifiers for immune sequencing clone quantification (dated by TCRdb to the late 2010s). Study-wide context: For a replicate experiment, the RNA from either approximately 20,000 or 100,000 naive CD8 T cells was divided into five aliquots, and four of those aliquots went on to sequencing. This methods study used CD8 T cells to benchmark TCR RNA copy counting and molecular-identifier clustering-based TCR repertoire sequencing (MIDCIRS). Overall study outcomes, separate from this receptor: Approximately 2.7 recovered TCR RNA copies per cell were obtained by modeling, versus about 9.7 by digital PCR, implying a capture efficiency of about 30%. When barcode sub-clustering was left out, chimeric consensus sequences inflated TCR diversity, with chimeras reaching as high as 47%. Naive libraries contained spiked-in Jurkat TCR RNA (approximately nine copies' worth), which is not part of the donor repertoire. Identical TCR molecules sharing a barcode could cause highly expanded clone sizes to be underestimated. In CMV-specific effector cells, clones with more than 20 RNA copies accounted for over 97% of molecules, whereas in naive cells such clones accounted for under 1%. Spiked-in Jurkat TCR RNA equivalent to a single cell was reported to be detectable even among 980,000 or so naive CD8 T cells.

This clonotype was seen repeatedly, ten times or more. Its recognized antigen is unknown. Base qualities are not at hand, and no much larger clone is one base apart. The library was produced with PCR. TCRdb shows the sequencer as Illumina HiSeq 4000. Bulk TCR libraries were generated as previously described, with the TCR primers listed in Table S5 used. The Qiagen AllPrep DNA/RNA kit was used to purify total RNA. Before analysis, reads from multiple sequencing runs of the same library were pooled. The original methods were these. Reads were retained only if the reads had an exact TCR constant sequence, and the retained reads were trimmed to 150 nt and grouped according to their 12-nt molecular barcodes. Reads within each barcode group were sub-clustered using a 15% Levenshtein threshold, and quality-weighted consensus sequences were constructed for each RNA molecule. Non-functional sequences were filtered out, along with any lower-count sequence sitting one edit away from another sequence. Barcode sub-clusters with fewer than 20% of the maximum read count were removed, based on fitting two negative binomial distributions. Using fastp at Q25 and MiXCR, TCRdb reprocessed the public reads and kept productive beta chains. Every CDR3 protein is listed once, alongside the most common genes and DNA of its rows. These V and J calls rely on TCRdb rather than the paper's analysis. Counted in this sample were about 300,000 distinct CDR3 sequences; over 20% of them appeared once. Clones ranked in the top ten supply 0.81% of the sample.

Naive CD8 T cell libraries were made from roughly 18,000 to 920,000 sorted cells using 10%, 30% or 50% of purified RNA. On a BD FACSAria II, naive CD8 T cells were FACS-sorted as CD8+CD4-CCR7+CD45RA+ and collected into RLT Plus buffer. Detection sensitivity was tested by spiking Jurkat RNA equal to roughly ten TCR copies' worth into samples containing roughly 18,000-1,000,000 naive CD8 T cells. CD8 T cells were enriched using RosetteSep CD8+ T Cell Enrichment Cocktail and Ficoll-Paque, and the enriched cells then underwent ACK red cell lysis. The sample comprised naive CD8+ T cells from blood, with Jurkat cell RNA spiked in. The cell subset or site label, read with the paper, signifies: FACS-sorted CD8+CD4-CCR7+CD45RA+ naive T cells. The TCR was taken from a human donor in good health. Some libraries in this study had Jurkat cell RNA spiked in.

The CDR3 sequence is CASSSLTASGANVLTF. The sequenced DNA is TGTGCCAGCAGCTCGCTGACAGCTTCTGGGGCCAACGTCCTGACTTTC. The chain uses TRBV7-2 and TRBJ2-6, and perhaps TRBD1 as D gene, on 5 matching bases. From a lookup of the germline V gene, CDR1 and CDR2 are SGHTA and FQGNSA. From the cysteine up to the phenylalanine, the CDR3 has a length of 16 residues. Just the 48-base CDR3 DNA is kept, in frame starting at base 1. V was cut back by 4 bases and J by 1 base, leaving a gap of 11 bases between them.